The TCR beta chain described here comes from a study of regulatory T cells in long-lasting Graves disease. Study-wide points: Tissue studied was limited to peripheral blood, excluding thyroid tissue.

This clonotype was observed a handful of times. Its antigen is undetermined. Investigators prepared the TCR beta libraries by applying iRepertoire HTBI primers and Arm-PCR of CDR3 regions. A single record per CDR3 protein comes from TCRdb applying MiXCR to the multiplex PCR reads. Among around 460,000 distinct CDR3 sequences listed, approximately 15% were seen once. The time point here: newly diagnosed GD, antithyroid drugs for less than 3 months. Extracted PBMC RNA gave rise to the TCR library. Trimming removed 6 bases at V and 5 bases at J, with 15 bases between. Germline V gene data show CDR1 as KGHDR and CDR2 as SFDVKD. This CDR3 is 15 amino acids long. The same data also contributed to another study, on T cells in Graves' hyperthyroidism and ophthalmopathy.

The TCR originated in a woman aged 45 to 65 with Graves disease. The specimen was peripheral blood mononuclear cells (PBMCs), collected at new diagnosis, from a patient treated with antithyroid drugs. The V gene is TRBV24-1, the J gene TRBJ2-2; a possible D gene is TRBD1 (7 bases). The CDR3 region is CATSLGGAGTGELFF. In nucleotides, the CDR3 is TGTGCCACCAGTTTAGGGGGCGCGGGAACCGGGGAGCTGTTTTTT.